The rows below give T cell receptor beta chains drawn from one sample of a study of blood T cell repertoires in COVID-19. The protocol was immunoSEQ multiplex PCR, while the TCRdb copy is restricted to in-frame clones and leaves out a portion. Among about 73,000 clones listed, about 86% were seen once. The sample consisted of peripheral blood. The receptors originated from a human donor in a cohort sampled during active COVID-19. Each CDR3 is given with its conserved first and last residue. A D gene is named only where the DNA matches it firmly. The listing skips clone size in some rows; elsewhere it reads once, few, many or a size class.

D: NA; V: TRBV5-5; J: TRBJ2-5; size: NA; CDR3: CASSLGGGHQTPQETQYF; DNA: TGTGCCAGCAGCTTGGGGGGTGGACACCAGACTCCCCAAGAGACCCAGTACTTC
D: TRBD2; V: TRBV5-4; J: TRBJ2-5; size: NA; CDR3: CASSSGLAVQETQYF; DNA: TGTGCCAGCAGCTCGGGACTAGCGGTTCAAGAGACCCAGTACTTC
D: TRBD1; V: TRBV11-2; J: TRBJ2-7; size: once; CDR3: CASSLGTGGYEQYF; DNA: TGTGCCAGCAGCTTAGGGACAGGGGGCTACGAGCAGTACTTC
D: TRBD1; V: TRBV2; J: TRBJ1-2; size: NA; CDR3: CASSRDRAYYGYTF; DNA: TGTGCCAGCAGTCGGGACAGGGCATACTATGGCTACACCTTC
D: TRBD1; V: TRBV6-5; J: TRBJ1-6; size: NA; CDR3: CASSYSRQGGNSPLHF; DNA: TGTGCCAGCAGTTACTCGAGACAGGGTGGAAATTCACCCCTCCACTTT
D: NA; V: TRBV19; J: TRBJ1-1; size: NA; CDR3: CASSDLAGDTEAFF; DNA: TGTGCCAGTAGTGATTTGGCAGGGGACACTGAAGCTTTCTTT
D: TRBD1; V: TRBV19; J: TRBJ1-2; size: NA; CDR3: CASSGQGLTYGYTF; DNA: TGTGCCAGTAGTGGACAGGGTCTAACTTATGGCTACACCTTC
D: NA; V: TRBV7-2; J: TRBJ2-1; size: NA; CDR3: CASSVEATREQFF; DNA: TGTGCCAGCAGCGTAGAAGCCACCCGCGAGCAGTTCTTC
D: NA; V: TRBV6-6; J: TRBJ1-1; size: NA; CDR3: CASILGGTEAFF; DNA: TGTGCCAGCATACTAGGGGGAACTGAAGCTTTCTTT
D: TRBD2; V: TRBV4-2; J: TRBJ2-7; size: NA; CDR3: CASSQDGLAGVSSYEQYF; DNA: TGTGCCAGCAGCCAAGACGGACTAGCGGGGGTTAGCTCCTACGAGCAGTACTTC
D: NA; V: TRBV9; J: TRBJ2-1; size: NA; CDR3: CASSVADYNEQFF; DNA: TGTGCCAGCAGCGTAGCAGACTACAATGAGCAGTTCTTC
D: NA; V: TRBV5-5; J: TRBJ1-1; size: NA; CDR3: CASSLDSGRNTEAFF; DNA: TGTGCCAGCAGCTTGGATAGCGGCAGGAATACTGAAGCTTTCTTT
D: NA; V: TRBV9; J: TRBJ1-1; size: NA; CDR3: CASSRGHWNTEAFF; DNA: TGTGCCAGCTCCCGGGGACACTGGAACACTGAAGCTTTCTTT
D: NA; V: TRBV4-3; J: TRBJ2-3; size: NA; CDR3: CASSLGGGADTQYF; DNA: TGCGCCAGCAGCCTTGGCGGGGGCGCAGATACGCAGTATTTT
D: TRBD1; V: TRBV27; J: TRBJ2-2; size: NA; CDR3: CASRSSGGATGELFF; DNA: TGTGCCAGCAGGTCTTCAGGGGGCGCAACCGGGGAGCTGTTTTTT
D: NA; V: TRBV29-1; J: TRBJ1-1; size: NA; CDR3: CSVGQANTEAFF; DNA: TGCAGCGTTGGCCAGGCCAACACTGAAGCTTTCTTT
D: NA; V: TRBV3-1/TRBV3-2; J: TRBJ2-7; size: NA; CDR3: CASSQERGGLSYEQYF; DNA: TGTGCCAGCAGCCAAGAGAGGGGGGGGTTGTCATACGAGCAGTACTTC
D: NA; V: TRBV19; J: TRBJ1-5; size: NA; CDR3: CASSMREGNQPQHF; DNA: TGTGCCAGTAGTATGAGGGAGGGCAATCAGCCCCAGCATTTT
D: TRBD1; V: TRBV27; J: TRBJ2-7; size: NA; CDR3: CASSLSGGPSYEQYF; DNA: TGTGCCAGCAGTTTGTCAGGGGGCCCTTCCTACGAGCAGTACTTC
D: TRBD1; V: TRBV19; J: TRBJ1-1; size: NA; CDR3: CASSIQGAHYTEAFF; DNA: TGTGCCAGTAGTATACAGGGGGCGCATTACACTGAAGCTTTCTTT
D: NA; V: TRBV19; J: TRBJ2-7; size: NA; CDR3: CASSMSQGSYEQYF; DNA: TGTGCCAGTAGTATGTCCCAGGGGTCCTACGAGCAGTACTTC
D: NA; V: TRBV5-6; J: TRBJ2-1; size: NA; CDR3: CASSQDRRGPYNEQFF; DNA: TGTGCCAGCAGCCAAGACAGGAGGGGGCCCTACAATGAGCAGTTCTTC
D: TRBD1; V: TRBV6-5; J: TRBJ1-1; size: once; CDR3: CASSQRDRGNTEAFF; DNA: TGTGCCAGCAGTCAACGGGACAGGGGAAACACTGAAGCTTTCTTT
D: TRBD2; V: TRBV7-3; J: TRBJ2-6; size: NA; CDR3: CASSLLAGGPGANVLTF; DNA: TGTGCCAGCAGTCTTCTAGCGGGGGGGCCCGGGGCCAACGTCCTGACTTTC
D: NA; V: TRBV7-8; J: TRBJ1-2; size: NA; CDR3: CASSTTRGQDANYGYTF; DNA: TGTGCCAGCAGCACCACGCGAGGGCAGGACGCTAACTATGGCTACACCTTC
D: TRBD1; V: TRBV6-5; J: TRBJ1-3; size: NA; CDR3: CASSLDRVSGNTIYF; DNA: TGTGCCAGCAGCTTAGACAGGGTCTCTGGAAACACCATATATTTT
D: NA; V: TRBV19; J: TRBJ2-6; size: once; CDR3: CASSPSGSGANVLTF; DNA: TGTGCCAGTAGTCCGAGCGGCTCTGGGGCCAACGTCCTGACTTTC
D: NA; V: TRBV28; J: TRBJ2-2; size: NA; CDR3: CASRPGGETATNTGELFF; DNA: TGTGCCAGCAGACCGGGGGGCGAGACAGCGACCAACACCGGGGAGCTGTTTTTT
D: TRBD1; V: TRBV29-1; J: TRBJ2-2; size: NA; CDR3: CSVERTGGAGPGELFF; DNA: TGCAGCGTTGAACGGACAGGGGGCGCGGGCCCCGGGGAGCTGTTTTTT
D: TRBD2; V: TRBV19; J: TRBJ2-1; size: NA; CDR3: CASSLAGGRDEQFF; DNA: TGTGCCAGTTCTCTAGCGGGGGGGCGTGATGAGCAGTTCTTC
D: NA; V: TRBV7-2; J: TRBJ2-4; size: NA; CDR3: CASSLAPTLAKNIQYF; DNA: TGTGCCAGCAGCTTAGCGCCTACCCTAGCCAAAAACATTCAGTACTTC
D: TRBD1; V: TRBV2; J: TRBJ1-2; size: NA; CDR3: CASAGGGGRNYGYTF; DNA: TGTGCCAGCGCGGGAGGAGGGGGCCGGAACTATGGCTACACCTTC
D: NA; V: TRBV9; J: TRBJ2-6; size: NA; CDR3: CASSVAGLSGANVLTF; DNA: TGTGCCAGCAGCGTAGCTGGCCTCTCTGGGGCCAACGTCCTGACTTTC
D: TRBD1; V: TRBV18; J: TRBJ1-5; size: NA; CDR3: CASSPGQEYQPQHF; DNA: TGTGCCAGCTCACCGGGACAGGAATATCAGCCCCAGCATTTT
D: TRBD1; V: TRBV7-9; J: TRBJ2-7; size: NA; CDR3: CASSFGQGTYEQYF; DNA: TGTGCCAGCAGCTTCGGACAGGGCACCTACGAGCAGTACTTC
D: NA; V: TRBV7-9; J: TRBJ2-5; size: NA; CDR3: CASSLAPRGETQYF; DNA: TGTGCCAGCAGCTTAGCCCCGAGGGGGGAGACCCAGTACTTC
D: NA; V: TRBV6-2/TRBV6-3; J: TRBJ1-1; size: once; CDR3: CASSSRGGAVMNTEAFF; DNA: TGTGCCAGCAGTTCCCGGGGAGGGGCCGTCATGAACACTGAAGCTTTCTTT
D: TRBD1; V: TRBV6-6; J: TRBJ2-3; size: NA; CDR3: CASSTQGWGMDTQYF; DNA: TGTGCCAGCAGCACACAGGGGTGGGGGATGGATACGCAGTATTTT
D: NA; V: TRBV4-3; J: TRBJ2-7; size: NA; CDR3: CASSQDSRTRSYEQYF; DNA: TGCGCCAGCAGCCAAGATAGCAGGACACGCTCCTACGAGCAGTACTTC
D: TRBD2; V: TRBV3-1/TRBV3-2; J: TRBJ2-3; size: NA; CDR3: CASSQVRASGGKDTQYF; DNA: TGTGCCAGCAGCCAAGTTCGGGCTAGCGGAGGGAAAGATACGCAGTATTTT